This TCR beta chain was identified during a study of T cells expressing NK-cell markers. The germline V gene encodes CDR1 SGHVS and CDR2 FNYEAQ. This CDR3 comprises 15 residues. Following a re-call of the 5' RACE reads, TCRdb has one entry per CDR3 protein and lacks DNA. The sample table sets out a few hundred thousand distinct CDR3 sequences. J is TRBJ2-7 and V is TRBV7-6; TCRdb calls TRBD1, which cannot be checked without DNA. The specimen sequenced was blood T cells: a sorted CD56 or NKG2C T cell subset, CD4+ or CD8+ T cells, or bulk PBMC T cells (not recorded which). This sequence was found in a man aged 18-75 years in good health. CDR3 in amino acids: CASSLRQGPGAEQYF. Supplemented by reference TRBV7-6 and TRBJ2-7, the full variable domain reads GAGVSQSPRYKVTKRGQDVALRCDPISGHVSLYWYRQALGQGPEFLTYFNYEAQQDKSGLPNDRFSAERPEGSISTLTIQRTEQRDSAMYRCASSLRQGPGAEQYFGPGTRLTVT.